The following is a T cell receptor beta chain sequence with its context. These data are taken from a study of blood T cell repertoires in COVID-19. Study-level information: Material from acute and convalescent COVID-19 was sourced from the United States, Italy and Spain. Sample material is recorded as cDNA or gDNA derived from T cells, B-cell-depleted T cells, or PBMCs.

Source study methods: The assay estimated nucleated cells by amplifying reference gene primers. Only in-frame clones appear in the TCRdb table, and some are missing; sequencing was by immunoSEQ multiplex PCR. V, J and clone size derive from that table, while D and trimming were established from the DNA sequence. The table records tens of thousands of clones, approximately 79% of them present only once. V was pared by 3 bases and J by 6 bases, with 5 bases of the junction left unmatched. The CDR3 covers 15 residues. Germline V gene data show CDR1 as LNHDA and CDR2 as SQIVND (reference sequence). This rearrangement joins TRBV19 to TRBJ1-2, with TRBD1 identical over 12 bases. This clonotype originated in a man aged 55 to 70 with active or convalescent COVID-19. The specimen sequenced was peripheral blood. The CDR3 spells CASSIRDRGRHGYTF. CDR3 nucleotides: TGTGCCAGTAGTATTAGGGACAGGGGGCGTCATGGCTACACCTTC.